Listed here are 8 T cell receptor beta chains from one sample, sequenced in a study of T cells in localized non-small cell lung cancer. The repertoire was sequenced with immunoSEQ multiplex PCR; TCRdb's copy has only in-frame clones and lacks some. The profile covers 2,500 to 3,000 clones, with 20% to 25% appearing a single time and about 16% taken by the ten largest. The input for sequencing was lung tumor tissue, taken before any cancer treatment. The source of these receptors is a male donor at least 60 years old with stage I lung adenocarcinoma.

Sample share makes this clone medium-sized. This chain joins TRBV11-3 and TRBJ2-1; unclear D gene. The CDR3 runs to 14 residues. The germline CDR1 and CDR2 sequences are SGHNT and YENEEA. V lost 1 base and J 2 bases, leaving 6 bases between the germline ends. CDR3 in amino acids: CASSLGEAYNEQFF. The CDR3 coding sequence is TGTGCCAGCAGCTTAGGGGAAGCCTACAATGAGCAGTTCTTC.

This chain uses TRBV9 with TRBJ2-4, with D possibly being TRBD2 (5 bases). Germline V gene data show CDR1 as SGDLS and CDR2 as YYNGEE. V dropped 0 bases and J dropped 9 bases, with 13 bases sitting between them. The CDR3 is 14 residues long. The CDR3 nucleotides are TGTGCCAGCAGCGTAGGTCTAGCTGCCAGCATTCAGTACTTC. This codes for CASSVGLAASIQYF.

This clone was picked up a small number of times. The chain is built from TRBV11-3 and TRBJ2-2; TRBD2 matches at 8 bases. Germline lookup yields CDR1 SGHNT and CDR2 YENEEA. Losses at the gene ends were 1 base for V and 6 bases for J; bases not matched to a gene: 13. There are 18 residues in the CDR3. The CDR3 spells CASSLVPLIAGFAGELFF. The CDR3 nucleotides are TGTGCCAGCAGCTTAGTCCCGCTTATAGCGGGGTTCGCCGGGGAGCTGTTTTTT.

The chain recombines TRBV25-1 with TRBJ1-3; D may be TRBD1 (6 bases). Germline V gene lookup returns CDR1 MGHDK and CDR2 SYGVNS. CDR3 length: 14 residues. Deletions cut 5 bases from V and 4 bases from J, with 12 bases between. CDR3 DNA: TGTGCCAGCAGTTTTGCAGGGGTCGGAAACACCATATATTTT. Encoded protein: CASSFAGVGNTIYF.

This clone was observed a handful of times. The chain recombines TRBV4-1 with TRBJ2-1; 11 nucleotides match TRBD2. Germline CDR1 and CDR2: MGHRA and YSYEKL. The trim removed 4 bases at V and 3 bases at J, leaving 5 bases unmatched. CDR3 length: 16 residues. The CDR3: CASSPQLAGGYNEQFF. The DNA of the CDR3 is TGCGCCAGCAGCCCACAGCTAGCGGGGGGCTACAATGAGCAGTTCTTC.

The chain links TRBV29-1 to TRBJ2-5; D gene ambiguous. The CDR3 is 14 residues long. The V end was cut by 1 base, the J end by 5 bases, with 14 bases between. CDR1 is SQVTM and CDR2 is ANQGSEA in the germline V gene. The CDR3 nucleotides are TGCAGCGTTGAAGGCCTTTTGAGTTCTGAGACCCAGTACTTC. It yields the protein CSVEGLLSSETQYF.

The CDR3 DNA sequence: TGTGCCATCAAGCTAGCGGGGGCGGAGGAGCAGTACTTC. This sequence encodes CAIKLAGAEEQYF. The chain links TRBV6-8 to TRBJ2-7, with TRBD2 identical over 10 bases. This CDR3 comprises 13 residues. V dropped 10 bases and J dropped 7; count of bases not matched to a gene: 10. CDR1 MNHGY and CDR2 SAAAGT come from the germline V gene.

This clone is large by share. This chain joins TRBV28 and TRBJ1-4; tentative D call: TRBD1 (5 bases). V was shortened by 3 bases and J by 8 bases, with 13 bases between the two germline ends. The germline V gene has CDR1 MDHEN and CDR2 SYDVKM. The CDR3 has 14 amino acids. DNA for the CDR3: TGTGCCAGCAGTTTTGGCGACAGTCAGGAAAAACTGTTTTTT. Translation: CASSFGDSQEKLFF.